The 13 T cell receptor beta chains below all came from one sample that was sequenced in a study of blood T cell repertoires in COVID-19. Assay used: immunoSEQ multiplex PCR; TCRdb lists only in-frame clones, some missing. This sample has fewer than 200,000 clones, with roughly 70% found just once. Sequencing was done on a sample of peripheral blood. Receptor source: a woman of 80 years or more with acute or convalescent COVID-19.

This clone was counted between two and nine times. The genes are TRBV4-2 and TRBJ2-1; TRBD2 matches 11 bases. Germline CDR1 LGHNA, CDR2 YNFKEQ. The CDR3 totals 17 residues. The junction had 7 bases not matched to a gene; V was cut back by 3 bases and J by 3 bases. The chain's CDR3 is CASSQNLLAGGYNEQFF. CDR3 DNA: TGTGCCAGCAGCCAGAATCTCCTAGCGGGGGGCTACAATGAGCAGTTCTTC.

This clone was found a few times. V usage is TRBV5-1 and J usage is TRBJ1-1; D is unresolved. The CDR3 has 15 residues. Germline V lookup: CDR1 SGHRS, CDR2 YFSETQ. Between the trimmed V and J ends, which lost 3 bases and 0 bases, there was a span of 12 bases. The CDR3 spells CASSSDGDMNTEAFF. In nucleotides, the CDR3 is TGCGCCAGCAGCTCCGACGGCGACATGAACACTGAAGCTTTCTTT. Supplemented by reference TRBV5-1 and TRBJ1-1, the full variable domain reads KAGVTQTPRYLIKTRGQQVTLSCSPISGHRSVSWYQQTPGQGLQFLFEYFSETQRNKGNFPGRFSGRQFSNSRSEMNVSTLELGDSALYLCASSSDGDMNTEAFFGQGTRLTVV.

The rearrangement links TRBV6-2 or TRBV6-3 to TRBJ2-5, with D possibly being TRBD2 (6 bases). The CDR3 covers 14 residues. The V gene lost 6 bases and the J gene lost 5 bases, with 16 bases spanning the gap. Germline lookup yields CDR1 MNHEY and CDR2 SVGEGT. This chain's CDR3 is CASSTTAEGETQYF. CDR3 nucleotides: TGTGCCAGCAGCACCACCGCGGAGGGTGAGACCCAGTACTTC.

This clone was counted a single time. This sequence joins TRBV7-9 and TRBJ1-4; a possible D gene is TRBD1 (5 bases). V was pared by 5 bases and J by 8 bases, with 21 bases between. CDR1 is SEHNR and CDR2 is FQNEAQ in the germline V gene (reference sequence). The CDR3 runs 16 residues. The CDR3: CASSLGHGLSGEKLFF. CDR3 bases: TGTGCCAGCAGCCTTGGACATGGGTTAAGTGGGGAAAAACTGTTTTTT.

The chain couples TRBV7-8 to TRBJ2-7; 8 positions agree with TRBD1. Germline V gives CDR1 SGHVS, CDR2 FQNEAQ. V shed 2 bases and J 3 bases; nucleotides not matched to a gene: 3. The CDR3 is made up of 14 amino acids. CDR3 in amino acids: CASSLLDRGYEQYF. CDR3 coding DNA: TGTGCCAGCAGCTTATTAGACAGGGGCTACGAGCAGTACTTC.

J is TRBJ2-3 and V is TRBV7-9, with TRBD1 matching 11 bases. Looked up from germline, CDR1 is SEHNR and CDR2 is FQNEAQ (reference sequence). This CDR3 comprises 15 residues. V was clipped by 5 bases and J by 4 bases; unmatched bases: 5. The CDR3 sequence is CASSIGQGAADTQYF. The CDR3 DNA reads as TGTGCCAGCAGCATTGGACAGGGGGCGGCAGATACGCAGTATTTT.

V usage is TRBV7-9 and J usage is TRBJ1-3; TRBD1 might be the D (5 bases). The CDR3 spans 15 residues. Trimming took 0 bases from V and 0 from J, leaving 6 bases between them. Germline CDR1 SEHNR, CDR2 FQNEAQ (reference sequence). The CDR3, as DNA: TGTGCCAGCAGCTTAGCAGGGGTCTCTGGAAACACCATATATTTT. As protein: CASSLAGVSGNTIYF.

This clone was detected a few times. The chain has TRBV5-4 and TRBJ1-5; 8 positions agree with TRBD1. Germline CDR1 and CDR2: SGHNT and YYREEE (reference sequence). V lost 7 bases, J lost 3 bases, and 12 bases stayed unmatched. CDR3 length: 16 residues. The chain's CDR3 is CASHKPGTGDNQPQHF. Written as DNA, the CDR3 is TGTGCCAGCCACAAACCCGGGACAGGAGACAATCAGCCCCAGCATTTT.

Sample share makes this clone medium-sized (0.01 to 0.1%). CDR3 bases: TGTGCCAGCAGCCCCAGGGTTGATAATGAAAAACTGTTTTTT. It is translated as CASSPRVDNEKLFF. V and J are TRBV5-5 and TRBJ1-4; D is possibly TRBD1 (5 bases). Germline V lookup: CDR1 SGHKS, CDR2 YYEKEE (reference sequence). This CDR3 has 14 residues. Trimming removed 4 bases from V and 4 bases from J, with 11 bases in between.

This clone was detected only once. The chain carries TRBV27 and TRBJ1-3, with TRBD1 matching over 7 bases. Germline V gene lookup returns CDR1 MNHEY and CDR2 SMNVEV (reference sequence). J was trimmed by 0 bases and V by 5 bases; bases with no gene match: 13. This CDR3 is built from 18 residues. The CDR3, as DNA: TGTGCCAGCAGTCCCTTACCTGGACAGGCCAGCTCTGGAAACACCATATATTTT. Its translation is CASSPLPGQASSGNTIYF.

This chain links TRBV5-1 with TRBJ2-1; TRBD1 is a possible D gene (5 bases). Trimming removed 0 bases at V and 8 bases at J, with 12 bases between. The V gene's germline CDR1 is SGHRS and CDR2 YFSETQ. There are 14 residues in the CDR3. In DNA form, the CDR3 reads TGCGCCAGCAGCTTGGATGGGGCTGGGGATGAGCAGTTCTTC. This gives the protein CASSLDGAGDEQFF.

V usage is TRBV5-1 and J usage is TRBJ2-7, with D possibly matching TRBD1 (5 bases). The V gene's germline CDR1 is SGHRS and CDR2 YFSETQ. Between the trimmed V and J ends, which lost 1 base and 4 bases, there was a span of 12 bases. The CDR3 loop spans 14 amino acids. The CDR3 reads CASSLQLGVYEQYF. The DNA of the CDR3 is TGCGCCAGCAGCTTGCAGCTAGGGGTTTACGAGCAGTACTTC.

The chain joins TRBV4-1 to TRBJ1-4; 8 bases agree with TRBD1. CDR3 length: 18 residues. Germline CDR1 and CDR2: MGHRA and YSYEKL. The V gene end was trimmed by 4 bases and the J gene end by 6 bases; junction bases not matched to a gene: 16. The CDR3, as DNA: TGCGCCAGCAGCCCCGGACAGGGAATGCGGGTGAGGGATGAAAAACTGTTTTTT. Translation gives CASSPGQGMRVRDEKLFF.